These 10 T cell receptor beta chains originate from one sample sequenced in a study of PD-1 blockade in classical Hodgkin lymphoma. Every patient had relapsed following autologous stem cell transplantation, and cohorts differed in brentuximab vedotin exposure. Repertoires were generated with immunoSEQ multiplex PCR, while TCRdb's copy carries only in-frame clones and drops some. The data contain 22,000 or so clones, about 80% of them singletons. The material sequenced was peripheral blood mononuclear cells (PBMCs), taken before the second cycle of nivolumab. The receptors derive from a human donor with classical Hodgkin lymphoma.

This clone was recorded once. The CDR3 loop reads CAWTSGVGTDTQYF. The DNA for the CDR3 is TGTGCCTGGACTAGCGGGGTGGGCACAGATACGCAGTATTTT. The chain uses TRBV30 and TRBJ2-3, with 9 bases fitting TRBD2. Germline V gene sequence: CDR1 GTSNPN, CDR2 SVGIG (reference sequence). This CDR3 contains 14 residues. V was pared by 4 bases and J by 1 base, with 3 bases of the junction left unmatched.

This clone was detected only once. The V and J genes are TRBV11-3 and TRBJ2-5; TRBD1 might be the D (6 bases). The germline V gene encodes CDR1 SGHNT and CDR2 YENEEA. The CDR3 has 13 residues. Between the trimmed V and J ends, which lost 2 bases and 5 bases, there was a span of 9 bases. In nucleotides, the CDR3 is TGTGCCAGCAGCTTAAAGGGGGTGGAGACCCAGTACTTC. Encoded protein: CASSLKGVETQYF.

This clone occurred a few times. The rearrangement uses TRBV9 and TRBJ2-2; 10 bases agree with TRBD2. The CDR3 contains 16 residues. Germline-derived CDR1 and CDR2 are SGDLS and YYNGEE. J was trimmed by 4 bases and V by 4 bases; bases with no gene match: 7. CDR3: CASSPSGRAFTGELFF. In nucleotides, the CDR3 is TGTGCCAGCAGCCCCAGCGGGAGGGCGTTCACCGGGGAGCTGTTTTTT.

This chain connects TRBV19 to TRBJ2-7; 11 nucleotides agree with TRBD2. The CDR3 has 18 amino acids. J gave up 0 bases and V 4 bases, and 11 bases lay outside the gene matches. CDR1 is LNHDA and CDR2 is SQIVND in the germline V gene (reference sequence). Here the CDR3 DNA reads TGTGCCAGTAGTAAGGGAGGTAGCGGGAGGGCGAGCTCCTACGAGCAGTACTTC. It is translated as CASSKGGSGRASSYEQYF.

This rearrangement joins TRBV5-1 to TRBJ1-4; 10 bases fit TRBD1. CDR3 size: 17 residues. CDR1 is SGHRS and CDR2 is YFSETQ in the germline V gene. Trimming took 3 bases from V and 0 from J; bases not matched to a gene: 5. The CDR3 DNA is TGCGCCAGCAGCTCGGGACAGGGGCTCACAACTAATGAAAAACTGTTTTTT. Its protein is CASSSGQGLTTNEKLFF. The whole variable domain, filled in from reference TRBV5-1 and TRBJ1-4, reads KAGVTQTPRYLIKTRGQQVTLSCSPISGHRSVSWYQQTPGQGLQFLFEYFSETQRNKGNFPGRFSGRQFSNSRSEMNVSTLELGDSALYLCASSSGQGLTTNEKLFFGSGTQLSVL.

This clone is a singleton in its sample. This chain uses TRBV29-1 with TRBJ1-1; D ambiguous. Germline-derived CDR1 and CDR2 are SQVTM and ANQGSEA. This CDR3 region has 13 residues. Trimming left V 7 bases short and J 0 bases short, with 12 bases between. CDR3 nucleotides: TGCAGCGGGGCCCCAGGTATGAACACTGAAGCTTTCTTT. As protein: CSGAPGMNTEAFF.

This clone has just a few counts. V and J are TRBV2 and TRBJ1-4; 8 bases line up with TRBD1. The CDR3 extends over 17 amino acids. The V and J ends lost 6 bases and 3 bases, in that order; junction bases with no gene match: 12. The V gene's germline CDR1 is SNHLY and CDR2 FYNNEI. CDR3 DNA sequence: TGTGCCAGCAGCGCCTCGACAGGGGCGGTAGCTAATGAAAAACTGTTTTTT. It translates to CASSASTGAVANEKLFF.

Points on this clone: The DNA is omitted, as the CDR3 cannot be located on it reliably, and the CDR3 follows TCRdb's listing. The genes are TRBV5-1 and TRBJ2-7; the DNA was not compared with TRBD2, the D call given in the table. The CDR3 adds up to 17 amino acids, both ends counted. From germline, CDR1 is SGHRS and CDR2 YFSETQ. CDR3 loop: CASSFWERGGFVYEQYF.

The CDR3 region is CASSVGWTQYEQYF. CDR3 bases: TGTGCCAGCAGCGTGGGTTGGACCCAATACGAGCAGTACTTC. V is TRBV9 and J is TRBJ2-7; D unclear. Trimming pared 2 bases from V and 4 bases from J, leaving 13 bases between. CDR1 is SGDLS, CDR2 YYNGEE, per germline. This CDR3 contains 14 residues. Drawing the rest from reference TRBV9 and TRBJ2-7, the complete variable domain is DSGVTQTPKHLITATGQRVTLRCSPRSGDLSVYWYQQSLDQGLQFLIQYYNGEERAKGNILERFSAQQFPDLHSELNLSSLELGDSALYFCASSVGWTQYEQYFGPGTRLTVT.

The table lists this clone with a few counts. This specimen includes other DNA sequences encoding the same CDR3. The chain employs TRBV5-1 and TRBJ1-1, with 8 bases fitting TRBD1. With 2 bases clipped from V and 0 bases from J, the junction kept 3 bases outside the gene matches. This CDR3 is 15 amino acids long. Germline CDR1 is SGHRS and CDR2 is YFSETQ. CDR3: CASSFTGQVNTEAFF. The CDR3 DNA reads TGCGCCAGCAGCTTTACGGGACAGGTGAACACTGAAGCTTTCTTT.